This TCR beta chain was sequenced during a study of a mutant IDH1 vaccine in newly diagnosed glioma. With respect to this clone: What it binds is unknown.

The repertoire was sequenced with immunoSEQ multiplex PCR; TCRdb's copy has only in-frame clones and lacks some. This table holds around 32,000 clones, around 77% found once. There are 14 residues in the CDR3. The V and J ends lost 1 base and 5 bases respectively, with 11 bases between them. Germline V CDR1 and CDR2: MNHEY, SMNVEV (reference sequence). Time point: week 35, safety follow-up. Vaccine doses each comprised 300 ug of mutant IDH1 20-mer peptide, with topical imiquimod. The clonotype comes from a man aged 40-50 years with glioma. Some clones in this sample may be carry-over from other donors' samples. This chain links TRBV27 with TRBJ1-1; tentatively, D is TRBD1 (6 bases). The specimen was PBMCs, collected from a glioma patient whose treatment included an IDH1 peptide vaccine. The CDR3 DNA is TGTGCCAGCAGTTTATGGGGCAGGGGAACTGAAGCTTTCTTT. It specifies CASSLWGRGTEAFF.